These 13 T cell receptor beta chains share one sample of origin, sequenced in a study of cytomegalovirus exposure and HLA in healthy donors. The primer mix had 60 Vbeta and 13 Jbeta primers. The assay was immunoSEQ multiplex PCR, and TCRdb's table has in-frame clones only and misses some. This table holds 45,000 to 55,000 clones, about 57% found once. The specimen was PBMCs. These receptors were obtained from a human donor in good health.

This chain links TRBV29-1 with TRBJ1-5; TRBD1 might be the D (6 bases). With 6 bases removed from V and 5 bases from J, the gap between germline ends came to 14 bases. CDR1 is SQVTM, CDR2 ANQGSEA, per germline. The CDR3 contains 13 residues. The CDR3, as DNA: TGCAGCGTCGGAGGCGGGGGCCATCAGCCCCAGCATTTT. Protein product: CSVGGGGHQPQHF.

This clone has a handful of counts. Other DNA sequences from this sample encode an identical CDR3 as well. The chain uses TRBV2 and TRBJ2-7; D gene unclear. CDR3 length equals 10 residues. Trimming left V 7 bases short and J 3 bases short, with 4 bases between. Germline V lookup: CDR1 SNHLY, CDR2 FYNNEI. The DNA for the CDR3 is TGTGCCAGCACAGGCTACGAGCAGTACTTC. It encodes CASTGYEQYF.

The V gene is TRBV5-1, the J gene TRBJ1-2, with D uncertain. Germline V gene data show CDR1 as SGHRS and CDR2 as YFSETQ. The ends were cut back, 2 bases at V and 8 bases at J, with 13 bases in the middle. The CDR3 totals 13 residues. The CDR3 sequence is CASSFGQAGGYTF. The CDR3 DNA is TGCGCCAGCAGCTTTGGTCAGGCTGGCGGCTACACCTTC.

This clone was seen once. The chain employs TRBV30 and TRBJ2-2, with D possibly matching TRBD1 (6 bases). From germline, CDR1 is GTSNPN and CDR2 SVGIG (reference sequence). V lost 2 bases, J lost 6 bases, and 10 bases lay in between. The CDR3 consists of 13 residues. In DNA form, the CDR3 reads TGTGCCTGGAGTCGACAGGTTTCCGGGGAGCTGTTTTTT. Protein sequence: CAWSRQVSGELFF.

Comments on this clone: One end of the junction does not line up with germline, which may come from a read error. The chain's CDR3 is CASSQDSTRGYPF. CDR3 DNA: TGTGCCAGCTCCCAGGACAGTACCCGTGGCTACCCCTTC. The chain uses TRBV18 and TRBJ1-2; D is perhaps TRBD1 (6 bases). The CDR3 extends over 13 amino acids. Per the germline V gene, CDR1 is KGHSH and CDR2 is LQKENI.

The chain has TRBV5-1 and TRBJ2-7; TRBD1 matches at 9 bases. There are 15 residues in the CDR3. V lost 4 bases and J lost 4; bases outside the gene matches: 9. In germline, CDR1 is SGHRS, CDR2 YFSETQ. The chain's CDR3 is CASSLTGTGRYEQYF. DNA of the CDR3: TGCGCCAGCAGCCTCACCGGGACAGGGAGATACGAGCAGTACTTC.

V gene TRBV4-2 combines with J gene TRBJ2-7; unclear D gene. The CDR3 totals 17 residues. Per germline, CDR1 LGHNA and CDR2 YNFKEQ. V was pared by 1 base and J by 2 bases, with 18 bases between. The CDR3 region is CASSQGSPGITTYEQYF. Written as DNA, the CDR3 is TGTGCCAGCAGCCAAGGGTCTCCAGGCATAACCACCTACGAGCAGTACTTC.

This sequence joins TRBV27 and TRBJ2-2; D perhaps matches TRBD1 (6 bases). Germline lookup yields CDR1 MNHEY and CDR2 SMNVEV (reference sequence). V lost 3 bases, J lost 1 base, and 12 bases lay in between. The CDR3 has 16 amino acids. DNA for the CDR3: TGTGCCAGCAGTTTCTCGGGACACCTGAACACCGGGGAGCTGTTTTTT. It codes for CASSFSGHLNTGELFF.

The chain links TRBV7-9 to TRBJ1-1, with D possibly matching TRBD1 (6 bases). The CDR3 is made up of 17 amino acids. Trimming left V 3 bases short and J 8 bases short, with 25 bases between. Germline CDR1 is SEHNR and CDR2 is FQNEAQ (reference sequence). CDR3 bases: TGTGCCAGCAGCTTCCCGACACTTCTTAGGGGGGGCAGCGAAGCTTTCTTT. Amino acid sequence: CASSFPTLLRGGSEAFF. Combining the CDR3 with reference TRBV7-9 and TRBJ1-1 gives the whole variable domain DTGVSQNPRHKITKRGQNVTFRCDPISEHNRLYWYRQTLGQGPEFLTYFQNEAQLEKSRLLSDRFSAERPKGSFSTLEIQRTEQGDSAMYLCASSFPTLLRGGSEAFFGQGTRLTVV.

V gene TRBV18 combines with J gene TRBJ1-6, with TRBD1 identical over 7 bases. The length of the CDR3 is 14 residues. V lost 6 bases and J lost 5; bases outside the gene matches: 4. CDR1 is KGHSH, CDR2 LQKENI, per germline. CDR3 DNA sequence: TGTGCCAGCTCTAGGGACAGAGATAATTCACCCCTCCACTTT. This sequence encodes CASSRDRDNSPLHF.

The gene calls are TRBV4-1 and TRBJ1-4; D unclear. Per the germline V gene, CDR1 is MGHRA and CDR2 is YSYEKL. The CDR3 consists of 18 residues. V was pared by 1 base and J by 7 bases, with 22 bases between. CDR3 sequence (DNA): TGCGCCAGCAGCCAAGGGCGGTGGACTGGGCCAGGAAGTGAAAAACTGTTTTTT. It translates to CASSQGRWTGPGSEKLFF.

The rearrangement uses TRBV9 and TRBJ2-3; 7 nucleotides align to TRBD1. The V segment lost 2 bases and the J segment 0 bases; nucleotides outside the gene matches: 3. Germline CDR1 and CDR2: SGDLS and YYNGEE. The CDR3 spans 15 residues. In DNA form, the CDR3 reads TGTGCCAGCAGCGTTTGGGACAGAAGCACAGATACGCAGTATTTT. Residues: CASSVWDRSTDTQYF.

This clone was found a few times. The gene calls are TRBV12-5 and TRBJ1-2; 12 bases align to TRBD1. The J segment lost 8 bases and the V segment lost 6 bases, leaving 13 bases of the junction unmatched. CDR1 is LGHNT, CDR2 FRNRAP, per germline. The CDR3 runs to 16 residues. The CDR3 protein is CASGGAPGQGAWGYTF. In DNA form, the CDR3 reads TGTGCTAGTGGGGGTGCCCCGGGACAGGGGGCCTGGGGCTACACCTTC.